These 17 T cell receptor beta chains share one sample of origin, sequenced in a study of identical twins. MiXCR, run by TCRdb on the 5' RACE reads, gives a single entry per CDR3 protein. The profile covers under 350,000 distinct CDR3 sequences, with 8% to 9.5% appearing a single time and roughly 6.8% taken by the ten largest. This same sample was also taken into another study, of yellow fever vaccine responses in identical twins.

The specimen was CD8+ T cells sorted from blood. All receptors come from a woman aged 18-29 years in good health.

A few counts support this clonotype. V gene TRBV6-4 combines with J gene TRBJ2-1; D call uncertain. V was pared by 2 bases and J by 2 bases, with 4 bases between. Germline V gene sequence: CDR1 MRHNA, CDR2 SNTAGT. The CDR3 is 13 residues long. CDR3 residues: CASSDSTYNEQFF. The DNA of the CDR3 is TGTGCCAGCAGTGACAGCACCTACAATGAGCAGTTCTTC.

The V gene is TRBV2, the J gene TRBJ2-2; D is ambiguous. The V end was cut by 2 bases, the J end by 6 bases, with 4 bases between. The CDR3 is 12 residues long. Germline V gene lookup returns CDR1 SNHLY and CDR2 FYNNEI. The CDR3 loop is CASSEFSGELFF. CDR3 coding DNA: TGTGCCAGCAGTGAATTTTCCGGGGAGCTGTTTTTT.

This clonotype showed up many times. This sequence joins TRBV5-1 and TRBJ1-1; D ambiguous. This CDR3 has 17 residues. V dropped 0 bases and J dropped 1 base, with 16 bases sitting between them. The germline V gene encodes CDR1 SGHRS and CDR2 YFSETQ. The CDR3 DNA is TGCGCCAGCAGCTTGGTATTGGTATCGGTCGAGAACACTGAAGCTTTCTTT. Amino acids: CASSLVLVSVENTEAFF.

The chain links TRBV11-2 to TRBJ2-4, with TRBD2 matching 13 bases. The junction had 10 bases not matched to a gene; V was cut back by 5 bases and J by 3 bases. CDR1 is SGHAT and CDR2 is FQNNGV in the germline V gene. The CDR3 contains 18 residues. The CDR3 loop is CASSPGTSGILIKNIQYF. In DNA, the CDR3 is TGTGCCAGCAGCCCAGGGACTAGCGGGATTCTGATCAAAAACATTCAGTACTTC. The complete variable domain, with remaining parts taken from reference TRBV11-2 and TRBJ2-4, reads EAGVAQSPRYKIIEKRQSVAFWCNPISGHATLYWYQQILGQGPKLLIQFQNNGVVDDSQLPKDRFSAERLKGVDSTLKIQPAKLEDSAVYLCASSPGTSGILIKNIQYFGAGTRLSVL.

This clonotype has a handful of counts. V gene TRBV29-1 combines with J gene TRBJ2-2, with D possibly TRBD1 on 5 matching bases. V dropped 4 bases and J dropped 5 bases, with 14 bases sitting between them. CDR1 and CDR2 from the germline V gene are SQVTM and ANQGSEA. The CDR3 has 14 residues. CDR3 in amino acids: CSVASIRGTGELFF. DNA for the CDR3: TGCAGCGTTGCAAGCATAAGGGGTACCGGGGAGCTGTTTTTT.

The chain links TRBV20-1 to TRBJ2-7; no clear D gene. Germline values: CDR1 DFQATT, CDR2 SNEGSKA (reference sequence). The V gene lost 5 bases and the J gene lost 7 bases, with 12 bases spanning the gap. This CDR3 comprises 11 residues. The CDR3 sequence: CSAVKVMEQYF. In DNA, the CDR3 is TGCAGTGCTGTTAAGGTAATGGAGCAGTACTTC.

In this sample, this clonotype turned up many times. This chain uses TRBV9 with TRBJ2-7, with D maybe TRBD2 (5 bases). This CDR3 region has 14 residues. The germline V gene has CDR1 SGDLS and CDR2 YYNGEE. With 0 bases removed from V and 5 bases from J, the gap between germline ends came to 12 bases. Written as DNA, the CDR3 is TGTGCCAGCAGCGTAGGAGGGCTAGCCCACGAGCAGTACTTC. This sequence encodes CASSVGGLAHEQYF.

This clonotype was seen at least ten times. V usage is TRBV6-2 or TRBV6-3 and J usage is TRBJ1-5; a possible D gene is TRBD1 (5 bases). CDR3 size: 15 residues. The V gene lost 2 bases and the J gene lost 0 bases, with 8 bases spanning the gap. Germline-derived CDR1 and CDR2 are MNHEY and SVGEGT. The CDR3 reads CASSYTTVSNQPQHF. CDR3 nucleotides: TGTGCCAGCAGTTACACGACAGTTAGCAATCAGCCCCAGCATTTT.

The chain couples TRBV27 to TRBJ1-1; 9 bases fit TRBD1. CDR1 and CDR2 (germline): MNHEY, SMNVEV (reference sequence). Trimming took 5 bases from V and 7 from J; bases not matched to a gene: 5. This CDR3 spans 13 amino acids. The CDR3 DNA is TGTGCCAGCAGTCGGACAGGGGTAGATGAAGCTTTCTTT. It is translated as CASSRTGVDEAFF.

This chain joins TRBV4-3 and TRBJ1-5; 9 bases fit TRBD1. Germline lookup yields CDR1 LGHNA and CDR2 YSLEER. This CDR3 is 15 amino acids long. J lost 4 bases, V lost 2 bases, and 3 bases had no gene match. The CDR3: CASSQYDRGNQPQHF. The CDR3 DNA reads as TGCGCCAGCAGCCAATACGACAGGGGGAATCAGCCCCAGCATTTT.

This chain links TRBV6-6 with TRBJ2-7, with 8 bases identical to TRBD1. V was pared by 6 bases and J by 5 bases, with 6 bases of the junction left unmatched. From germline, CDR1 is MNHNY and CDR2 SVGAGI (reference sequence). The length of the CDR3 is 13 residues. The CDR3 loop reads CASSPTGVNEQYF. In DNA form, the CDR3 reads TGTGCCAGCAGCCCGACAGGGGTGAACGAGCAGTACTTC.

The table lists this clonotype with many counts. The rearrangement uses TRBV7-9 and TRBJ2-7; D ambiguous. CDR1 is SEHNR, CDR2 FQNEAQ, per germline (reference sequence). V lost 3 bases, J lost 2 bases, and 11 bases lay in between. CDR3 length: 14 amino acids. CDR3 nucleotide sequence: TGTGCCAGCAGCTTTCTTGGTTTACCCTACGAGCAGTACTTC. This sequence encodes CASSFLGLPYEQYF.

V and J are TRBV7-9 and TRBJ2-1; D unresolved. There are 14 residues in the CDR3. V was cut by 5 bases and J by 6 bases, with 14 bases left in between. CDR1 and CDR2 (germline): SEHNR, FQNEAQ (reference sequence). The CDR3 DNA sequence: TGTGCCAGCAGCCCCCCCCTAGTCGTCAATGAGCAGTTCTTC. It specifies CASSPPLVVNEQFF.

This clonotype was observed a handful of times. This rearrangement joins TRBV7-8 to TRBJ2-7; 8 bases align to TRBD1. Germline V gene lookup returns CDR1 SGHVS and CDR2 FQNEAQ. CDR3 length: 15 amino acids. With 5 bases clipped from V and 3 bases from J, the junction kept 9 bases outside the gene matches. In DNA form, the CDR3 reads TGTGCCAGCAGCCCGCCGGACAGGGCAATCTACGAGCAGTACTTC. Translation: CASSPPDRAIYEQYF.

V gene TRBV6-2 or TRBV6-3 combines with J gene TRBJ2-1; 8 nucleotides agree with TRBD2. Germline-derived CDR1 and CDR2 are MNHEY and SVGEGT. Trimming at V came to 5 bases and at J to 8 bases, leaving 5 bases not matched to a gene. The CDR3 is made up of 13 amino acids. The CDR3 nucleotides are TGTGCCAGCAGTCTAGCGGGTTATTATGAGCAGTTCTTC. Its translation: CASSLAGYYEQFF.

The chain joins TRBV28 to TRBJ2-7; D gene ambiguous. From germline, CDR1 is MDHEN and CDR2 SYDVKM. This CDR3 has 14 amino acids. The V and J ends lost 3 bases and 2 bases respectively, with 11 bases between them. As DNA, the CDR3 is TGTGCCAGCAGTTTCCCTCCTCCTACCTACGAGCAGTACTTC. Translated, it gives CASSFPPPTYEQYF.

The V call is TRBV12-3 or TRBV12-4, the J call TRBJ1-1; D gene ambiguous. V lost 5 bases to trimming and J lost 0 bases, with 10 bases between them. CDR3 length: 14 amino acids. This CDR3 reads CASSRALMNTEAFF. The CDR3 DNA sequence: TGTGCCAGCAGTCGAGCGCTAATGAACACTGAAGCTTTCTTT.